Given below is one TCR beta chain in context. This entry is derived from a study of T cell responses to AZD1222 COVID-19 vaccine. Trimming left V 6 bases short and J 0 bases short, with 18 bases between. The CDR3 extends over 18 amino acids. The germline V gene encodes CDR1 LGHDT and CDR2 YNNKEL (reference sequence). Assay used: immunoSEQ multiplex PCR; TCRdb lists only in-frame clones, some missing. The table lists around 99,000 clones, more than 75% of them singletons. The source is an adult in good health. The specimen was peripheral blood, collected on day 0 of AZD1222 vaccination. The rearrangement links TRBV3-1 (or the pseudogene TRBV3-2) to TRBJ1-6; no firm D call. The CDR3 loop reads CASSREPMSGSYNSPLHF. CDR3 DNA: TGTGCCAGCAGTCGCGAACCCATGTCTGGCTCCTATAATTCACCCCTCCACTTT.